Following are 8 T cell receptor delta chains from one sample sequenced in a study of gamma-delta T cells after stem cell transplantation listed by TCRdb under 2016. The receptor library was made with RT-PCR. The sequencer was an Illumina MiSeq. Clones were re-identified by TCRdb from the public reads with CATT, and rows with the same DNA were merged. The table for this sample lists 2,500 to 3,500 delta-chain clones; approximately 2% of them were counted only once. The leading ten clones occupy roughly two fifths of the sample. Source material: gamma-delta T cells. The source is a human donor. It is not recorded whose cells these are; they may come from a transplant donor.

This clone was observed a few times. A far larger clone is only one base removed, so a read error is likely. The genes are TRDV2 and TRDJ3; 8 nucleotides line up with TRDD3. The germline gives CDR1 GEAIGNYY, CDR2 EKD. CDR3 size: 22 residues. In nucleotides, the CDR3 is TGTGCCCGTGACACGGTTGAATATACTGGGGGTGCCGCGTCCTGGGACACCCGACAGATGTTTTTC. Translated, it gives CARDTVEYTGGAASWDTRQMFF.

This clone has more than one count but fewer than ten. With a far larger clone one base away, a read error is the likely cause. This sample includes further DNA sequences coding for the same CDR3. The chain recombines TRDV2 with TRDJ3; D unclear. The CDR3 length is 19 residues. Germline CDR1 is GEAIGNYY and CDR2 is EKD. The DNA for the CDR3 is TGCGCCTGTGACACTTTGGATCCCGTGAGCTCCTGGGACACCCGACAGATGTTTTTC. Protein product: CACDTLDPVSSWDTRQMFF.

Worth noting for this clone: The protein TCRdb gives is from a much larger clone and does not agree with this DNA's translation at residue 10, likely a read error; the protein shown here comes from the DNA. CDR3: CACDTVGWGLSDKLIF. The CDR3 nucleotides are TGTGCCTGTGACACCGTTGGCTGGGGGCTGTCCGATAAACTCATCTTT. The rearrangement joins TRDV2 to TRDJ1, with TRDD3 matching 7 bases. The CDR3 is 16 amino acids. Losses at the gene ends were 0 bases for V and 3 bases for J; bases not matched to a gene: 9. Germline-derived CDR1 and CDR2 are GEAIGNYY and EKD.

This clone was counted between two and nine times. This sequence may be a read error, since a much larger clone differs from it by one base. The sample contains more than one DNA sequence encoding this CDR3. This rearrangement joins TRDV2 to TRDJ1; a weak D match, TRDD3 (6 bases). The germline CDR1 and CDR2 sequences are GEAIGNYY and EKD. The CDR3 sequence is 17 residues long. V was pared by 3 bases and J by 1 base, with 20 bases between. The CDR3 reads CACDSITGIHSTDKLIF. The CDR3 nucleotides read TGTGCCTGTGACTCCATAACTGGGATTCACAGCACCGATAAACTCATCTTT.

A few counts support this clone. With a far larger clone one base away, a read error is the likely cause. Other nucleotide sequences from this sample produce the same CDR3. The gene calls are TRDV2 and TRDJ1; 11 bases are a match to TRDD3. Germline values: CDR1 GEAIGNYY, CDR2 EKD. The CDR3 is 18 amino acids. The chain's CDR3 is CACDSVLGDKGDTDKLIF. Written as DNA, the CDR3 is TGTGCCTGTGACAGTGTACTGGGGGATAAGGGGGACACCGATAAACTCATCTTC.

Note on this clone: TCRdb has a much larger clone's protein, which differs at residue 14 from the translation of this DNA, likely because of a read error; what is shown is the protein translated from the DNA. The chain is built from TRDV2 and TRDJ1, with TRDD3 identical over 8 bases. CDR1 and CDR2 (germline): GEAIGNYY, EKD. The CDR3 has 16 amino acids. CDR3 bases: TGTGCCTGTGACCCATTATGGGATACGGGGACCGATAAACGCATCTTT. It translates to CACDPLWDTGTDKRIF.

Details on this clone: Translating this DNA gives a protein that differs at residue 11 from the TCRdb one, which belongs to a much larger clone; a read error is likely, and the protein shown is this translation. J is TRDJ1 and V is TRDV2; D is undetermined. Germline V CDR1 and CDR2: GEAIGNYY, EKD. The V end was cut by 3 bases, the J end by 1 base, with 26 bases between. This CDR3 has 19 residues. The CDR3 nucleotides are TGTGCCTGTGACTTCTTATCCTCTGAGATCAGGGGCGGCACCGATAAACTCATCTTT. Protein: CACDFLSSEIRGGTDKLIF.

As for this clone: A read error likely explains why the TCRdb protein, taken from a much larger clone, differs from this DNA's translation at residue 11; the protein shown is translated from the DNA. J is TRDJ1 and V is TRDV2, with 11 bases lining up with TRDD3. With V trimmed by 3 bases and J by 0 bases, 8 bases remained unmatched. This CDR3 has 17 residues. Per germline, CDR1 GEAIGNYY and CDR2 EKD. The CDR3 loop is CACDFLGDTPHTDKLIF. The CDR3 DNA sequence: TGTGCCTGTGACTTCCTGGGGGATACTCCGCACACCGATAAACTCATCTTT.